This TCR beta chain was identified in a study of blood T cells in healthy people across ages. As to this clonotype: One end of the junction varies from germline; a read error may be responsible.

Together with a sample-barcoded 5' primer, a J-beta primer mix was included in a second PCR lasting roughly 6 to 12 cycles. All cDNA molecules were each tagged by a template-switch adaptor with 12 random nucleotides. TCRdb analysed the 5' RACE reads with MiXCR anew, one entry per CDR3 protein. The sample lists 900,000 to 950,000 distinct CDR3 sequences; roughly 28% were seen once. The V gene's germline CDR1 is SSHAT and CDR2 FNYEAQ (reference sequence). This CDR3 spans 14 amino acids. A further study also used this sample, focusing on T cells of mothers and their children.

This clonotype was sampled from a woman aged 40 to 49 in good health. The chain employs TRBV7-7 and TRBJ2-7; 9 nucleotides align to TRBD2. The J call may not be correct, given that the DNA end is closer to TRBJ2-5. The sequencing input was blood. CDR3 protein: CASSSAGGLETQYF. The CDR3, as DNA: TGTGCTAGCAGCTCAGCGGGGGGTCTAGAGACCCAGTACTTC.